The clone carrying this T cell receptor beta chain was seen once. Participants had chemo-refractory metastatic non-small-cell lung cancer and were treated with focal radiation plus ipilimumab CTLA-4 blockade. These data originate in a study of radiotherapy plus CTLA-4 blockade in lung cancer. The protocol was immunoSEQ multiplex PCR, while the TCRdb copy is restricted to in-frame clones and leaves out a portion. The sample shows about 97,000 clones, roughly 79% of them seen only once. Sequences were derived from peripheral blood, sampled from a patient treated with radiotherapy plus ipilimumab. The clonotype comes from a human donor with non-small cell lung cancer who had a partial response to radiotherapy plus ipilimumab. Some clones in this sample may be carry-over from other donors' samples.

The CDR3 sequence is CSAHSETQYF. CDR3 DNA sequence: TGCAGTGCCCATAGCGAGACCCAGTACTTC. The chain is built from TRBV20-1 and TRBJ2-5; D remains ambiguous. The CDR3 has 10 residues. Trimming took off 6 bases at V and 5 bases at J, with 7 bases between the two ends. In germline, CDR1 is DFQATT, CDR2 SNEGSKA (reference sequence).